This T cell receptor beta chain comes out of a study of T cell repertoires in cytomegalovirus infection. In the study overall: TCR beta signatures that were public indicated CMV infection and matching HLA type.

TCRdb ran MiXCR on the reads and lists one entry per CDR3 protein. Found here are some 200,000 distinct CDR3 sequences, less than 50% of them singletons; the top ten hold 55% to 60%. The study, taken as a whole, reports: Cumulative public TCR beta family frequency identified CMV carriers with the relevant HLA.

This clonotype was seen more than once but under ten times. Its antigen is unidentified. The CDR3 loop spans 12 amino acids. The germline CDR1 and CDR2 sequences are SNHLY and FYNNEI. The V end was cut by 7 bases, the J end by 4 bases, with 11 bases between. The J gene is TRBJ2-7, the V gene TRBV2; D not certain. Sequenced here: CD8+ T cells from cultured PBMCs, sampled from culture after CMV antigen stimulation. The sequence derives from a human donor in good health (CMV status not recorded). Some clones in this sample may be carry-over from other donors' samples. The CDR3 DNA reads TGTGCCAGCACTCCGGCCCTTTACGAGCAGTACTTC. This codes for CASTPALYEQYF.